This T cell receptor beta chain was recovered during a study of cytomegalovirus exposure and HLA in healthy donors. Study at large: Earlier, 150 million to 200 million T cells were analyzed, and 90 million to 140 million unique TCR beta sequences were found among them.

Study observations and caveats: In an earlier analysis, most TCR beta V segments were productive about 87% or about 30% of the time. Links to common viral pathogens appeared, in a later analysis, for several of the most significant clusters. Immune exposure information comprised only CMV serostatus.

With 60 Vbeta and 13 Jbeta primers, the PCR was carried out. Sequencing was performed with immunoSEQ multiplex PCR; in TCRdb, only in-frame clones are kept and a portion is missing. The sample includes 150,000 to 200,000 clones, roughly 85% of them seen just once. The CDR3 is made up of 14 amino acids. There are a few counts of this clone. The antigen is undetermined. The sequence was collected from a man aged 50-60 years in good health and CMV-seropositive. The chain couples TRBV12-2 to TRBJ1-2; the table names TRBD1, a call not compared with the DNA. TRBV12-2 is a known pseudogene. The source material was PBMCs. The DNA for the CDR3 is TGTGCAAGTCGCTTGACAGGGTACAACTATGGCTACACCTTC. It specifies CASRLTGYNYGYTF.